This entry lists 22 T cell receptor beta chains sequenced from one sample in a study of tumor-infiltrating lymphocytes in primary liver carcinoma. From 500 ng total RNA, TCR beta cDNA was generated with a primer in the constant region. ARM-PCR was slightly modified, and three nested multiplex PCR rounds with it gave rise to the TCR beta libraries. A C-beta reverse primer was combined with TRBV1-TRBV30 forward primers in the first two PCR rounds, and each round had 10 cycles. Each CDR3 protein gets one entry after TCRdb re-called the multiplex PCR reads with MiXCR. The sample shows around 19,000 distinct CDR3 sequences, around three quarters of them seen only once. The study co-extracted DNA and RNA from about 20-30 mg of unsorted bulk tissue. Material for sequencing was liver tumor tissue from sampling region 4. Subset given: tumor region T4, right-lateral pole. The receptor set was obtained from a woman between 25 and 40 years old with primary liver carcinoma and hepatitis B virus infection.

A note on this clonotype: The junction departs from the called germline gene at one end, perhaps through a read error. This chain links TRBV11-3 with TRBJ2-1, with no clear D. The V gene's germline CDR1 is SGHNT and CDR2 YENEEA. This CDR3 region has 17 residues. DNA of the CDR3: TGTGCCATCAGCTTAGATCTGACATGGAGCTCCTACAATGAGCAGTTCTTC. It codes for CAISLDLTWSSYNEQFF. The whole variable domain, filled in from reference TRBV11-3 and TRBJ2-1, reads EAGVVQSPRYKIIEKKQPVAFWCNPISGHNTLYWYLQNLGQGPELLIRYENEEAVDDSQLPKDRFSAERLKGVDSTLKIQPAELGDSAVYLCAISLDLTWSSYNEQFFGPGTRLTVL.

In this sample, this clonotype is medium-sized. The J gene is TRBJ1-4, the V gene TRBV12-3 or TRBV12-4; D might be TRBD1 (5 bases). The CDR3 covers 12 residues. The ends were cut back, 5 bases at V and 10 bases at J, with 11 bases in the middle. The CDR3, as DNA: TGTGCCAGCAGTCTGCGTGGGGGAAAACTGTTTTTT. As protein: CASSLRGGKLFF.

Points on this clonotype: The CDR3 ends on some other residue instead of the conserved phenylalanine or tryptophan, so this is likely a read error. The chain couples TRBV11-2 to TRBJ2-2; D not resolved. The CDR3 loop spans 16 amino acids. Germline assignment: CDR1 SGHAT and CDR2 FQNNGV. The CDR3 DNA reads as TGTGTCAGCAGCCCCGATCCCCAATTGAACATCGGGGAGCTGTTTATT. It translates to CVSSPDPQLNIGELFI.

For this clonotype: A read error may account for a junction end that differs from germline. V is TRBV6-2 or TRBV6-3 and J is TRBJ1-5, with D tentatively TRBD1 (5 bases). CDR3 size: 15 residues. Germline CDR1 and CDR2: MNHEY and SVGEGT. The CDR3 protein is CTSSNQTANNQPQHF. The DNA for the CDR3 is TGTACCAGCAGTAACCAGACAGCCAACAATCAGCCCCAGCATTTT.

In the case of this clonotype: One junction end disagrees with the germline gene, perhaps due to a read error. The chain carries TRBV4-1 and TRBJ2-2, with a tentative D call TRBD2 (6 bases). Germline V gene sequence: CDR1 MGHRA, CDR2 YSYEKL. This CDR3 has 18 residues. Written as DNA, the CDR3 is TGCGCCAACAGTCTGACCAAGAAATGGACGTCGAACACCGGGGGGCTGTTTTTT. Protein sequence: CANSLTKKWTSNTGGLFF.

Of note for this clonotype: This likely comes from a read error, as the CDR3 has no conserved phenylalanine or tryptophan at its end. The chain carries TRBV11-2 and TRBJ2-1, with a tentative D call TRBD2 (6 bases). CDR1 is SGHAT and CDR2 is FQNNGV in the germline V gene. This CDR3 comprises 14 residues. Trimming cost V 5 bases and J 9 bases, with 17 bases left between them. CDR3: CASSLGGTWIEQFL. CDR3 coding DNA: TGTGCCAGCAGCCTCGGAGGGACGTGGATTGAGCAGTTCTTA.

Worth noting for this clonotype: This CDR3 fails to terminate in the conserved phenylalanine or tryptophan, so it likely reflects a read error. The genes are TRBV6-5 and TRBJ2-1; D gene ambiguous. This CDR3 region has 15 residues. Trimming took off 4 bases at V and 1 base at J, with 11 bases between the two ends. Germline V gene data show CDR1 as MNHEY and CDR2 as SVGAGI. The CDR3 DNA sequence: TGTGCCAGCAGTTGGCCTAACGCGTCCTACAATGAGCAGTTCTTG. Translated, it gives CASSWPNASYNEQFL.

Notes on this clonotype: An end of the junction does not agree with germline; a read error may underlie this. This chain uses TRBV11-2 with TRBJ2-4; 14 bases align to TRBD2. From germline, CDR1 is SGHAT and CDR2 FQNNGV. The CDR3 is made up of 21 amino acids. CDR3 sequence reads: CASSHAGTYIGTSGRQNIQYF. In DNA, the CDR3 is TGCGCCAGCAGCCATGCCGGGACATATATCGGGACTAGCGGGAGACAAAACATTCAGTACTTC. Variable domain in full (rest from reference TRBV11-2 and TRBJ2-4): EAGVAQSPRYKIIEKRQSVAFWCNPISGHATLYWYQQILGQGPKLLIQFQNNGVVDDSQLPKDRFSAERLKGVDSTLKIQPAKLEDSAVYLCASSHAGTYIGTSGRQNIQYFGAGTRLSVL.

On this clonotype: The germline gene is not matched at one end of the junction; a read error may be the cause. The chain has TRBV7-3 and TRBJ2-5; 9 positions agree with TRBD2. This CDR3 is built from 15 residues. Germline-derived CDR1 and CDR2 are SGHTA and FQGTGA. CDR3 sequence (DNA): TGTGCCAGCAGCTTAACTAGCGGGAGTAAAGAGGCCCAGTACTTC. Protein: CASSLTSGSKEAQYF.

The chain carries TRBV7-8 and TRBJ2-3; tentative D call: TRBD2 (5 bases). Germline-derived CDR1 and CDR2 are SGHVS and FQNEAQ. V lost 9 bases and J lost 4, with 14 bases in between. The CDR3 runs to 13 residues. CDR3 bases: TGTGCCAGTTGCTCACTAGTACCAGATACGCAGTATTTT. This codes for CASCSLVPDTQYF. The whole variable domain, filled in from reference TRBV7-8 and TRBJ2-3, reads GAGVSQSPRYKVAKRGQDVALRCDPISGHVSLFWYQQALGQGPEFLTYFQNEAQLDKSGLPSDRFFAERPEGSVSTLKIQRTQQEDSAVYLCASCSLVPDTQYFGPGTRLTVL.

In regard to this clonotype: An end of the junction does not agree with germline; a read error may underlie this. The rearrangement joins TRBV11-1 to TRBJ2-2; 7 bases match TRBD2. Germline lookup yields CDR1 SGHAT and CDR2 FQDESV (reference sequence). The CDR3 has 16 residues. The CDR3 is CTSSRVMAGVSWELFF. The CDR3 nucleotides read TGTACCAGCAGCAGGGTTATGGCGGGAGTGTCCTGGGAACTGTTTTTT.

The chain is built from TRBV5-1 and TRBJ2-1; either TRBD1 or TRBD2 may supply D (5 bases each). The CDR3 is 16 amino acids. Trimming stripped 5 bases from V and 9 bases from J, with 24 bases between. Germline assignment: CDR1 SGHRS and CDR2 YFSETQ. The CDR3 loop reads CASSWGRDKAPIEQFF. The CDR3 nucleotides read TGCGCCAGCAGTTGGGGGAGAGACAAGGCTCCCATTGAGCAGTTCTTC.

The chain has TRBV10-3 and TRBJ2-3, with 10 bases fitting TRBD1. Germline values: CDR1 ENHRY, CDR2 SYGVKD. Trimming removed 6 bases from V and 1 base from J; junction bases left unmatched: 10. The length of the CDR3 is 17 residues. The CDR3 reads CAISSTAGTGGTDTQYF. The CDR3 coding sequence is TGTGCCATCAGCTCAACGGCCGGGACAGGGGGCACAGATACGCAGTATTTT.

As to this clonotype: The final CDR3 position lacks the conserved phenylalanine or tryptophan, pointing to a likely read error. No DNA is shown, since the ends of the CDR3 on it are uncertain; the CDR3 is the one TCRdb lists. V usage is TRBV5-1 and J usage is TRBJ2-2; TRBD1 was called by the table and not checked on the DNA. Germline CDR1 reads SGHRS; CDR2 reads YFSETQ. The CDR3 is 17 residues long, ends included. The CDR3 region is CASSLGHRDKNTGELSL.

CDR3 loop: CASSPGSANIQYF. DNA for the CDR3: TGTGCCAGCAGCCCAGGGAGTGCAAACATTCAGTACTTC. The J gene is TRBJ2-4, the V gene TRBV12-3 or TRBV12-4, with D perhaps given as TRBD1 or TRBD2 (5 bases each). The V and J ends lost 6 bases and 6 bases respectively, with 12 bases between them. This CDR3 comprises 13 residues.

This clonotype occurred a few times. The chain uses TRBV6-1 and TRBJ1-1; 8 bases agree with TRBD1. V lost 11 bases and J lost 0; bases outside the gene matches: 11. Germline V gives CDR1 MNHNS, CDR2 SASEGT. This CDR3 region has 15 residues. The CDR3 nucleotides read TGTGCCTGCTATTTTTGGACAGGGATGAACACTGAAGCTTTCTTT. Protein sequence: CACYFWTGMNTEAFF.

This clonotype was picked up a small number of times. No conserved phenylalanine or tryptophan ends this CDR3, so it is likely a read error. J is TRBJ2-7 and V is TRBV11-2; D is possibly TRBD2 (6 bases). The CDR3 consists of 15 residues. Germline CDR1 SGHAT, CDR2 FQNNGV. The CDR3 reads CANSLGVSGSYEQYL. The CDR3 DNA follows: TGTGCCAACAGCCTAGGAGTTAGCGGTTCCTACGAGCAGTACTTA.

Note on this clonotype: It is likely a read error, because the conserved phenylalanine at the end of the CDR3 is missing. It is unclear where the CDR3 begins or ends on the DNA, so no DNA is shown, and the CDR3 is as TCRdb lists it. The rearrangement links TRBV11-2 to TRBJ2-7; TRBD1, the table's D call, lacks a check against the DNA. The CDR3 is 13 residues long, ends included. Per germline, CDR1 SGHAT and CDR2 FQNNGV. The CDR3 loop is CASSPGNTYEHYL.

Comments on this clonotype: One end of the junction fails to match germline, which may point to a read error. The chain couples TRBV11-3 to TRBJ2-3; D might be TRBD2 (6 bases). The germline gives CDR1 SGHNT, CDR2 YENEEA. The CDR3 has 15 amino acids. Written as DNA, the CDR3 is TGCGCCAGCAGCCCTAACAGCGGGCACACAGATACGCAGTATTTT. It yields the protein CASSPNSGHTDTQYF. Using reference TRBV11-3 and TRBJ2-3 for the parts outside the CDR3, the full variable domain is EAGVVQSPRYKIIEKKQPVAFWCNPISGHNTLYWYLQNLGQGPELLIRYENEEAVDDSQLPKDRFSAERLKGVDSTLKIQPAELGDSAVYLCASSPNSGHTDTQYFGPGTRLTVL.

The V gene is TRBV24-1, the J gene TRBJ2-1, with D perhaps matching TRBD1 (6 bases). CDR1 is KGHDR, CDR2 SFDVKD, per germline. CDR3 size: 15 residues. V was pared by 7 bases and J by 6 bases, with 18 bases between. CDR3: CATRGKDSICNEQFF. Written as DNA, the CDR3 is TGTGCCACCAGGGGAAAGGACAGCATCTGCAATGAGCAGTTCTTC.

The chain combines TRBV29-1 with TRBJ1-5, with a weak D call TRBD1 (5 bases). V was shortened by 7 bases and J by 15 bases, with 25 bases between the two germline ends. This CDR3 is 13 amino acids long. Per the germline V gene, CDR1 is SQVTM and CDR2 is ANQGSEA. CDR3 region: CSAGEGPDGPPHF. The CDR3 DNA reads TGCAGCGCGGGGGAGGGCCCAGACGGTCCTCCGCATTTT.

As to this clonotype: Because it lacks the conserved phenylalanine or tryptophan at the end, this CDR3 is likely a read error. This chain links TRBV30 with TRBJ2-5, with D perhaps assigned TRBD1 or TRBD2 (5 bases each). V shed 1 base and J shed 5 bases, with 11 bases lying between them. The CDR3 runs to 13 residues. Germline CDR1 GTSNPN, CDR2 SVGIG (reference sequence). CDR3 sequence: CAWSGGNGETQYL. The CDR3 DNA follows: TGTGCCTGGAGTGGGGGGAATGGGGAGACCCAGTACCTC.